The clone carrying this T cell receptor beta chain has ten or more counts. These data come from a study of spatial heterogeneity in lung cancer. As to time point: blood at routine non-recurrence follow-up after resection. Material for sequencing was whole RNA from tumor, nontumor lung or frozen PBMC, left unsorted. Single TCR cDNA molecules each had their own unique molecular identifier. TCRdb re-derived calls from the 5' RACE reads in MiXCR, one entry per CDR3 protein. The sample consists of about 30,000 distinct CDR3 sequences, roughly 5.6% of them appearing once. The CDR3 has 15 residues. V lost 3 bases and J lost 8, with 19 bases in between.

The clonotype originates from a male donor with early-stage non-small cell lung cancer. This material consisted of PBMCs, taken at follow-up. The gene calls are TRBV12-3 or TRBV12-4 and TRBJ1-2; D is undetermined. The CDR3, as DNA: TGTGCCAGCAGTTTGGCAAGACCATCTCTAGGGGGCTACACCTTC. Protein sequence: CASSLARPSLGGYTF.